These 9 T cell receptor beta chains came from one sample sequenced in a study of cytomegalovirus exposure and HLA in healthy donors. A multiplex PCR was run with 60 Vbeta primers and 13 Jbeta primers. The data were produced by immunoSEQ multiplex PCR, yet TCRdb's version contains in-frame clones alone and is incomplete. Of just over 150,000 clones in the sample, 75% to 80% were seen once. Material for sequencing was PBMCs. These receptors all come from a woman aged 45 to 65 in good health and CMV-seropositive.

This clone was picked up one time. The chain recombines TRBV25-1 with TRBJ1-2; D perhaps matches TRBD1 (5 bases). CDR3 length: 12 amino acids. The V end lost 6 bases, the J end lost 8 bases, and 13 bases lay between the germline ends. CDR1 and CDR2 (germline): MGHDK, SYGVNS. The CDR3 DNA reads TGTGCCAGCAGGGGGCTACCCGCGGGCTACACCTTC. This gives the protein CASRGLPAGYTF.

The chain has TRBV7-8 and TRBJ1-2; D might be TRBD1 (6 bases). Germline V lookup: CDR1 SGHVS, CDR2 FQNEAQ. Trimming took off 3 bases at V and 2 bases at J, with 7 bases between the two ends. The CDR3 runs to 13 residues. As DNA, the CDR3 is TGTGCCAGCAGCTTCCAGGGGAACTATGGCTACACCTTC. It specifies CASSFQGNYGYTF.

The chain uses TRBV7-2 and TRBJ1-2, with a tentative D call TRBD1 (5 bases). V was trimmed by 1 base and J by 7 bases, leaving 16 bases between them. The CDR3 loop spans 15 amino acids. The germline CDR1 and CDR2 sequences are SGHTA and FQGNSA. The CDR3 region is CASSLVRPEGVGYTF. The CDR3 DNA reads TGTGCCAGCAGCTTAGTAAGGCCGGAAGGGGTTGGCTACACCTTC.

This rearrangement joins TRBV5-4 to TRBJ2-1; the D gene is possibly TRBD2 (7 bases). The CDR3 sequence is 16 residues long. V lost 5 bases, J lost 0 bases, and 15 bases lay in between. Germline lookup yields CDR1 SGHNT and CDR2 YYREEE (reference sequence). The CDR3 bases are TGTGCCAGCAGTTTAGGGGGGGCGAGCTCCTACAATGAGCAGTTCTTC. Its translation is CASSLGGASSYNEQFF.

The V gene is TRBV2, the J gene TRBJ1-1; possible D gene TRBD1, 5 bases. The germline V gene has CDR1 SNHLY and CDR2 FYNNEI. The CDR3 length is 15 residues. V lost 8 bases, J lost 2 bases, and 18 bases lay in between. CDR3 nucleotides: TGTGCCAGCCTCGTAGGAGGGGCCTTAAACACTGAAGCTTTCTTT. This encodes CASLVGGALNTEAFF.

The count of this clone is one. This sequence joins TRBV11-2 and TRBJ2-2, with TRBD2 matching over 7 bases. Trimming removed 3 bases from V and 3 bases from J; junction bases left unmatched: 4. This CDR3 contains 15 residues. Germline V gives CDR1 SGHAT, CDR2 FQNNGV. CDR3 sequence: CASSFRAGDTGELFF. The CDR3 nucleotides read TGTGCCAGCAGCTTTAGGGCGGGGGACACCGGGGAGCTGTTTTTT.

The V call is TRBV6-6, the J call TRBJ2-3; D gene unclear. Trimming left V 7 bases short and J 8 bases short, with 13 bases between. Germline values: CDR1 MNHNY, CDR2 SVGAGI (reference sequence). CDR3 length: 12 amino acids. CDR3 DNA: TGTGCCAGCACCCCACAGCCCCCTACGCAGTATTTT. Protein product: CASTPQPPTQYF.

The chain links TRBV25-1 to TRBJ1-2; 9 bases match TRBD1. The J segment lost 4 bases and the V segment lost 6 bases, leaving 12 bases of the junction unmatched. CDR1 is MGHDK and CDR2 is SYGVNS in the germline V gene. The CDR3 is made up of 16 amino acids. The CDR3 DNA follows: TGTGCCAGCAGCCCCGCTGGTGGACAGGGGATCTATGGCTACACCTTC. As protein: CASSPAGGQGIYGYTF.

The V call is TRBV7-9, the J call TRBJ1-2; no reliable D call. Germline V lookup: CDR1 SEHNR, CDR2 FQNEAQ (reference sequence). V shed 3 bases and J shed 10 bases, with 12 bases lying between them. This CDR3 is 12 amino acids long. The CDR3 sequence is CASSLSMIDYTF. Here the CDR3 DNA reads TGTGCCAGCAGCTTGAGCATGATCGACTACACCTTC.